The clone carrying this T cell receptor beta chain appeared a few times. Antigen unknown. This CDR3 contains 15 residues. V lost 0 bases to trimming and J lost 4 bases; unmatched junction nucleotides: 5. Germline values: CDR1 KGHSH, CDR2 LQKENI. The data were obtained in a study of shared clonotypes between healthy human individuals. Donors comprised healthy HIV-negative adults lacking recent acute infections or vaccinations. The study separated CD4+ cells into CD45RA+ naive and CD45RA-negative memory subsets. Some clones are missing from TCRdb's copy, which holds only in-frame ones; the method was immunoSEQ multiplex PCR. This sample yields about 960,000 clones, of which approximately 80% are seen a single time; about 1.5% belongs to the top ten. General observations from the study: A handful of donors showed sharing of approximately 4.7% of naive CD4 clonotypes.

Sequenced: memory CD4+ T cells sorted from blood. Stated subset: CD45RA-negative fraction. This receptor was obtained from a man between 18 and 35 years old in good health. The chain joins TRBV18 to TRBJ1-1; 7 bases fit TRBD1. The CDR3 loop is CASSPPGQVGTEAFF. CDR3 DNA: TGTGCCAGCTCACCACCAGGACAGGTCGGCACTGAAGCTTTCTTT.